Shown below are 28 T cell receptor beta chains from a single sample sequenced in a study of cytomegalovirus exposure and HLA in healthy donors. PCR involved 60 Vbeta and 13 Jbeta primers. The table came from immunoSEQ multiplex PCR; TCRdb's copy has only in-frame clones and leaves some out. The sample includes 60,000 to 70,000 clones. Sequenced input: PBMCs. The source of these receptors is a boy aged 5-17 years in good health and CMV-seronegative.

The rearrangement links TRBV19 to TRBJ2-2; possible D gene TRBD2, 5 bases. Germline loops: CDR1 LNHDA, CDR2 SQIVND (reference sequence). The V and J ends lost 10 bases and 3 bases respectively, with 15 bases between them. The CDR3 has 14 residues. CDR3 DNA sequence: TGTGCCATTTCAACCGGGGTAGACACCGGGGAGCTGTTTTTT. The encoded protein is CAISTGVDTGELFF.

V usage is TRBV5-6 and J usage is TRBJ1-1; D might be TRBD1 (6 bases). Trimming pared 1 base from V and 1 base from J, leaving 11 bases between. The CDR3 consists of 15 residues. Germline CDR1 reads SGHDT; CDR2 reads YYEEEE. The CDR3 region is CASSLPVTGNTEAFF. The DNA of the CDR3 is TGTGCCAGCAGCTTGCCAGTGACAGGGAACACTGAAGCTTTCTTT.

V is TRBV11-2 and J is TRBJ2-3; 8 nucleotides match TRBD2. Per germline, CDR1 SGHAT and CDR2 FQNNGV. The CDR3 runs 16 residues. V shed 5 bases and J 2 bases; nucleotides not matched to a gene: 9. CDR3 amino acids: CASSLYLAGITDTQYF. In DNA form, the CDR3 reads TGTGCCAGCAGCCTCTATCTAGCGGGCATCACAGATACGCAGTATTTT.

V usage is TRBV9 and J usage is TRBJ2-7; 8 bases line up with TRBD2. The CDR3 spans 14 residues. V trimming: 4 bases; J trimming: 6 bases; junction bases outside the gene matches: 9. Germline V gives CDR1 SGDLS, CDR2 YYNGEE. CDR3 coding DNA: TGTGCCAGCAGCTCAGCAACGGGGGGGGTCGAGCAGTACTTC. Amino acid sequence: CASSSATGGVEQYF.

This chain joins TRBV18 and TRBJ1-5; 9 bases agree with TRBD1. The germline gives CDR1 KGHSH, CDR2 LQKENI. The length of the CDR3 is 17 residues. V gave up 6 bases and J gave up 2 bases; unmatched junction bases: 11. CDR3 amino acids: CASSSGGQGIGNQPQHF. DNA for the CDR3: TGTGCCAGCTCGTCAGGCGGACAGGGGATAGGCAATCAGCCCCAGCATTTT. Looking up the rest from reference TRBV18 and TRBJ1-5 gives the full variable domain: NAGVMQNPRHLVRRRGQEARLRCSPMKGHSHVYWYRQLPEEGLKFMVYLQKENIIDESGMPKERFSAEFPKEGPSILRIQQVVRGDSAAYFCASSSGGQGIGNQPQHFGDGTRLSIL.

This chain joins TRBV19 and TRBJ2-2; 10 nucleotides align to TRBD1. Germline lookup yields CDR1 LNHDA and CDR2 SQIVND (reference sequence). J gave up 3 bases and V 5 bases, and 6 bases lay outside the gene matches. The CDR3 totals 16 residues. This CDR3 is CASSSGTGAYTGELFF. The CDR3 DNA is TGTGCCAGTAGTTCCGGGACAGGGGCCTACACCGGGGAGCTGTTTTTT.

The V and J genes are TRBV19 and TRBJ2-7; TRBD2 is a possible D gene (5 bases). Trimming removed 5 bases at V and 0 bases at J, with 14 bases between. This CDR3 is built from 15 residues. Germline V CDR1 and CDR2: LNHDA, SQIVND (reference sequence). The CDR3 sequence is CASSVSSQSSYEQYF. The CDR3 DNA reads TGTGCCAGTAGTGTGTCTAGCCAGAGCTCCTACGAGCAGTACTTC.

J is TRBJ1-1 and V is TRBV7-9; possibly TRBD1 for D (6 bases). Trimming removed 5 bases at V and 0 bases at J, with 10 bases between. Germline V gives CDR1 SEHNR, CDR2 FQNEAQ (reference sequence). This CDR3 is 14 amino acids long. DNA of the CDR3: TGTGCCAGCAGCGTAAGGACAGTGAACACTGAAGCTTTCTTT. Its protein is CASSVRTVNTEAFF.

This chain joins TRBV7-9 and TRBJ2-7; 10 bases line up with TRBD1. Germline V gene data show CDR1 as SEHNR and CDR2 as FQNEAQ (reference sequence). V was pared by 5 bases and J by 6 bases, with 7 bases of the junction left unmatched. This CDR3 spans 14 amino acids. CDR3 loop: CASSRGTGDIEQYF. CDR3 DNA: TGTGCCAGCAGCCGGGGGACAGGGGACATCGAGCAGTACTTC.

This chain's CDR3 is CASSQIGTVYGYTF. CDR3 DNA sequence: TGCGCCAGCAGCCAAATTGGGACAGTTTATGGCTACACCTTC. This chain links TRBV4-1 with TRBJ1-2, with TRBD1 matching over 7 bases. CDR1 is MGHRA, CDR2 YSYEKL, per germline. The CDR3 spans 14 residues. Trimming at V came to 2 bases and at J to 5 bases, leaving 5 bases not matched to a gene.

The chain employs TRBV19 and TRBJ1-1; unclear D gene. The V gene lost 7 bases and the J gene lost 0 bases, with 18 bases spanning the gap. Germline values: CDR1 LNHDA, CDR2 SQIVND (reference sequence). The length of the CDR3 is 16 residues. CDR3 residues: CASNHGLETMNTEAFF. CDR3 DNA: TGTGCCAGTAATCATGGGCTGGAAACCATGAACACTGAAGCTTTCTTT.

This rearrangement joins TRBV25-1 to TRBJ1-5, with 7 nucleotides matching TRBD1. After removal of 2 bases from V and 3 bases from J, the junction contained 4 bases not matched to a gene. The CDR3 length is 15 residues. Germline V gives CDR1 MGHDK, CDR2 SYGVNS. CDR3 DNA: TGTGCCAGCAGTGAAGAGCAGGGGGACAATCAGCCCCAGCATTTT. Translating gives CASSEEQGDNQPQHF.

J is TRBJ1-1 and V is TRBV29-1; TRBD1 matches at 9 bases. Germline CDR1 reads SQVTM; CDR2 reads ANQGSEA. After removal of 7 bases from V and 3 bases from J, the junction contained 6 bases not matched to a gene. The CDR3 has 13 amino acids. CDR3 residues: CSGGDRAYTEAFF. The CDR3 coding sequence is TGCAGCGGGGGGGACAGGGCTTACACTGAAGCTTTCTTT.

The rearrangement joins TRBV4-2 to TRBJ1-1, with TRBD1 matching over 7 bases. There are 15 residues in the CDR3. J was trimmed by 3 bases and V by 4 bases; bases with no gene match: 8. Germline V lookup: CDR1 LGHNA, CDR2 YNFKEQ. CDR3 sequence (DNA): TGTGCCAGCAGCCCCAAACAGGGGATCCACACTGAAGCTTTCTTT. It translates to CASSPKQGIHTEAFF.

This chain connects TRBV5-1 to TRBJ1-2; no clear D. The CDR3 has 14 residues. Trimming shortened V by 5 bases and J by 4 bases, and 15 bases separated the two germline ends. Germline CDR1 SGHRS, CDR2 YFSETQ. CDR3 DNA sequence: TGCGCCAGCAGTCTGGACGGGATGGGCTATGGCTACACCTTC. Amino acid sequence: CASSLDGMGYGYTF.

The chain employs TRBV28 and TRBJ2-7, with 8 bases fitting TRBD1. Trimming removed 2 bases from V and 3 bases from J; junction bases left unmatched: 12. The germline gives CDR1 MDHEN, CDR2 SYDVKM. The CDR3 loop spans 17 amino acids. The CDR3 reads CASSLSTGTGDRYEQYF. CDR3 DNA sequence: TGTGCCAGCAGTTTAAGCACCGGGACAGGTGACCGCTACGAGCAGTACTTC.

This sequence joins TRBV2 and TRBJ2-7, with TRBD1 identical over 8 bases. The CDR3 is made up of 15 amino acids. Germline assignment: CDR1 SNHLY and CDR2 FYNNEI. After removal of 7 bases from V and 4 bases from J, the junction contained 12 bases not matched to a gene. The CDR3 here is CASIVVPGGTYEQYF. CDR3 bases: TGTGCCAGCATAGTGGTGCCAGGGGGCACTTACGAGCAGTACTTC.

The rearrangement joins TRBV6-1 to TRBJ1-1, with 8 positions matching TRBD1. CDR1 is MNHNS and CDR2 is SASEGT in the germline V gene. This CDR3 is built from 13 residues. V lost 6 bases and J lost 4; bases outside the gene matches: 4. The CDR3 region has the DNA TGTGCCAGCAGGGACAGGGCATTCACTGAAGCTTTCTTT. It is translated as CASRDRAFTEAFF.

V gene TRBV6-5 combines with J gene TRBJ2-7; TRBD1 matches at 7 bases. The CDR3 is 15 amino acids. Germline trimming cut 7 bases from V and 4 bases from J; bases unmatched to any gene: 13. Germline V gives CDR1 MNHEY, CDR2 SVGAGI. The CDR3 loop is CASKGVTGTIYEQYF. The CDR3 bases are TGTGCCAGCAAGGGGGTGACAGGGACCATTTACGAGCAGTACTTC.

The CDR3 bases are TGTGCCATCAAAGATCGGACAGGGGGAAATCAAGCTTTCTTT. Encoded protein: CAIKDRTGGNQAFF. This sequence joins TRBV10-3 and TRBJ1-1, with 10 bases lining up with TRBD1. Trimming removed 7 bases from V and 9 bases from J; junction bases left unmatched: 11. The CDR3 is 14 residues long. Germline V gives CDR1 ENHRY, CDR2 SYGVKD.

The chain couples TRBV5-1 to TRBJ1-4, with D possibly being TRBD1 (6 bases). The germline V gene encodes CDR1 SGHRS and CDR2 YFSETQ. The CDR3 runs to 14 residues. V was clipped by 5 bases and J by 10 bases, with 18 bases between them. In DNA, the CDR3 is TGCGCCAGCAGTCCCCAAGGGGGAATAGTAAAACTGTTTTTT. Its translation is CASSPQGGIVKLFF.

CDR3 DNA sequence: TGTGCCTCCAGGGACCGGGACACAAGCACAGATACGCAGTATTTT. This gives the protein CASRDRDTSTDTQYF. V is TRBV27 and J is TRBJ2-3; D perhaps matches TRBD1 (6 bases). Deletions cut 11 bases from V and 0 bases from J, with 18 bases between. Per the germline V gene, CDR1 is MNHEY and CDR2 is SMNVEV (reference sequence). The CDR3 runs to 15 residues.

V and J are TRBV5-1 and TRBJ2-7; 8 positions agree with TRBD2. Per germline, CDR1 SGHRS and CDR2 YFSETQ. The CDR3 consists of 15 residues. The J segment lost 7 bases and the V segment lost 4 bases, leaving 13 bases of the junction unmatched. The CDR3 coding sequence is TGCGCCAGCAGCGTTAGCGGGACCTACCAAGGGGAGCAGTACTTC. This gives the protein CASSVSGTYQGEQYF.

V usage is TRBV7-9 and J usage is TRBJ2-2; possible D gene TRBD1, 6 bases. Per the germline V gene, CDR1 is SEHNR and CDR2 is FQNEAQ (reference sequence). This CDR3 region has 16 residues. Trimming left V 0 bases short and J 5 bases short, with 13 bases between. The CDR3 sequence: CASSLAGPQGTGELFF. The CDR3 DNA reads TGTGCCAGCAGCTTAGCGGGGCCTCAGGGGACCGGGGAGCTGTTTTTT.

The chain uses TRBV19 and TRBJ1-1; D unresolved. This CDR3 is 12 amino acids long. V was cut by 5 bases and J by 4 bases, with 8 bases left in between. Germline V gene data show CDR1 as LNHDA and CDR2 as SQIVND (reference sequence). For the CDR3, the DNA is TGTGCCAGTAGTCCCGGGGTCACTGAAGCTTTCTTT. This codes for CASSPGVTEAFF.

The V and J genes are TRBV7-2 and TRBJ1-1, with D tentatively TRBD1 (6 bases). CDR3 length: 14 residues. Per the germline V gene, CDR1 is SGHTA and CDR2 is FQGNSA. Trimming cost V 1 base and J 1 base, with 7 bases left between them. CDR3 sequence reads: CASSLGDTNTEAFF. The CDR3 DNA follows: TGTGCCAGCAGCTTAGGGGACACGAACACTGAAGCTTTCTTT. The full variable domain, completed using reference TRBV7-2 and TRBJ1-1, is GAGVSQSPSNKVTEKGKDVELRCDPISGHTALYWYRQSLGQGLEFLIYFQGNSAPDKSGLPSDRFSAERTGGSVSTLTIQRTQQEDSAVYLCASSLGDTNTEAFFGQGTRLTVV.

The chain carries TRBV19 and TRBJ2-1; unclear D gene. This CDR3 comprises 13 residues. Germline CDR1 and CDR2: LNHDA and SQIVND (reference sequence). Trimming shortened V by 2 bases and J by 3 bases, and 5 bases separated the two germline ends. In nucleotides, the CDR3 is TGTGCCAGTAGTATATCAGGCTACAATGAGCAGTTCTTC. Its protein is CASSISGYNEQFF.

V and J are TRBV29-1 and TRBJ2-2; possibly TRBD1 for D (6 bases). In germline, CDR1 is SQVTM, CDR2 ANQGSEA. V was pared by 4 bases and J by 4 bases, with 13 bases between. The CDR3 is made up of 14 amino acids. CDR3 loop: CSVGDRQFTGELFF. CDR3 DNA sequence: TGCAGCGTTGGCGACAGGCAATTCACCGGGGAGCTGTTTTTT.